These 30 T cell receptor beta chains came from one sample sequenced in a study of T cell repertoires in cytomegalovirus infection. One entry per CDR3 protein results from TCRdb running MiXCR on the reads. The profile shows nearly 650,000 distinct CDR3 sequences, roughly 24% of them singletons. The sample consisted of CD8+ T cells from PBMCs. These receptors were taken from a human donor in good health (CMV status not recorded). Some clones in this sample may be carry-over from other donors' samples.

This clonotype was recorded at least ten times. The gene calls are TRBV7-6 and TRBJ2-1, with TRBD1 identical over 11 bases. In germline, CDR1 is SGHVS, CDR2 FNYEAQ. The V segment lost 6 bases and the J segment 6 bases; nucleotides outside the gene matches: 13. This CDR3 has 17 residues. CDR3 loop: CASSNTPGTGGSNEQFF. The CDR3 nucleotides read TGTGCCAGCAGTAATACCCCCGGGACAGGGGGTTCCAATGAGCAGTTCTTC. The whole variable domain, remainder taken from reference TRBV7-6 and TRBJ2-1, is GAGVSQSPRYKVTKRGQDVALRCDPISGHVSLYWYRQALGQGPEFLTYFNYEAQQDKSGLPNDRFSAERPEGSISTLTIQRTEQRDSAMYRCASSNTPGTGGSNEQFFGPGTRLTVL.

This clonotype has a handful of counts. The rearrangement joins TRBV29-1 to TRBJ2-7; perhaps TRBD1 as D (6 bases). Trimming cost V 2 bases and J 5 bases, with 7 bases left between them. CDR1 SQVTM and CDR2 ANQGSEA come from the germline V gene. The CDR3 is made up of 11 amino acids. The CDR3 nucleotides read TGCAGCGTTGAACAGGGGAACGAGCAGTACGTC. This translates into CSVEQGNEQYV.

The V gene is TRBV7-9, the J gene TRBJ1-1; a possible D gene is TRBD1 (6 bases). This CDR3 contains 15 residues. Germline V CDR1 and CDR2: SEHNR, FQNEAQ (reference sequence). Trimming stripped 2 bases from V and 3 bases from J, with 13 bases between. CDR3 region: CASSLSRGAHTEAFF. The DNA of the CDR3 is TGTGCCAGCAGCTTAAGTCGGGGGGCTCACACTGAAGCTTTCTTT.

This rearrangement joins TRBV5-4 to TRBJ2-3; no clear D. Trimming removed 0 bases at V and 4 bases at J, with 6 bases between. This CDR3 is 13 amino acids long. Germline V gene lookup returns CDR1 SGHNT and CDR2 YYREEE (reference sequence). The CDR3 DNA sequence: TGTGCCAGCAGCTTGGAAAATCCAGATACGCAGTATTTT. It encodes CASSLENPDTQYF. Looking up the rest from reference TRBV5-4 and TRBJ2-3 gives the full variable domain: ETGVTQSPTHLIKTRGQQVTLRCSSQSGHNTVSWYQQALGQGPQFIFQYYREEENGRGNFPPRFSGLQFPNYSSELNVNALELDDSALYLCASSLENPDTQYFGPGTRLTVL.

This clonotype was counted a few times. V gene TRBV7-9 combines with J gene TRBJ2-6; a weak D match, TRBD2 (5 bases). CDR3 length equals 16 residues. V lost 4 bases, J lost 0 bases, and 10 bases lay in between. Germline CDR1 reads SEHNR; CDR2 reads FQNEAQ (reference sequence). DNA of the CDR3: TGTGCCAGCAGCTCGGGAAAACCCTCTGGGGCCAACGTCCTGACTTTC. Its protein is CASSSGKPSGANVLTF.

V usage is TRBV6-2 or TRBV6-3 and J usage is TRBJ1-1; possibly TRBD1 for D (5 bases). Trimming cost V 11 bases and J 1 base, with 14 bases left between them. CDR3 length: 13 amino acids. Germline lookup yields CDR1 MNHEY and CDR2 SVGEGT. The CDR3 spells CAAKRGENTEAFF. For the CDR3, the DNA is TGTGCCGCAAAGCGAGGGGAGAACACTGAAGCTTTCTTT.

The chain is built from TRBV13 and TRBJ2-7; 7 bases align to TRBD2. The CDR3 has 14 residues. Germline values: CDR1 PRHDT, CDR2 FYEKMQ (reference sequence). V gave up 0 bases and J gave up 7 bases; unmatched junction bases: 6. The CDR3 loop is CASSLGPPGGEQYF. CDR3 bases: TGTGCCAGCAGCTTAGGCCCCCCGGGGGGAGAGCAGTACTTC.

The V gene is TRBV7-9, the J gene TRBJ2-7, with D perhaps TRBD1 or TRBD2 (5 bases each). Looked up from germline, CDR1 is SEHNR and CDR2 is FQNEAQ (reference sequence). The CDR3 is 13 amino acids. V was clipped by 5 bases and J by 4 bases, with 12 bases between them. The CDR3 sequence: CASSQWDGYEQYV. CDR3 coding DNA: TGTGCCAGCAGCCAATGGGACGGGTACGAGCAGTACGTC.

The sample holds a few counts of this clonotype. The chain recombines TRBV28 with TRBJ1-1; no firm D call. The CDR3 has 13 amino acids. Germline lookup yields CDR1 MDHEN and CDR2 SYDVKM. V lost 5 bases and J 1 base, leaving 8 bases between the germline ends. DNA for the CDR3: TGTGCCAGCAGTGACCTCGGGAACACTGAAGCTTTCTTT. Protein sequence: CASSDLGNTEAFF.

The chain joins TRBV27 to TRBJ2-7; TRBD1 is a possible D gene (5 bases). V lost 6 bases, J lost 3 bases, and 12 bases lay in between. The germline V gene encodes CDR1 MNHEY and CDR2 SMNVEV (reference sequence). CDR3 length equals 13 residues. This chain's CDR3 is CASSYQGGYEQYV. Here the CDR3 DNA reads TGTGCCAGCAGCTATCAGGGCGGCTACGAGCAGTACGTC.

This clonotype was seen at least ten times. The V gene is TRBV11-2, the J gene TRBJ1-4; D gene unclear. The CDR3 runs to 13 residues. Trimming stripped 5 bases from V and 4 bases from J, with 8 bases between. Germline loops: CDR1 SGHAT, CDR2 FQNNGV. The CDR3 nucleotides are TGTGCCAGCAGCCCCGTCCATAATGAAAAACTGTTTTTT. It specifies CASSPVHNEKLFF.

This clonotype was found a few times. This chain uses TRBV6-1 with TRBJ2-1; D is uncertain. Germline V CDR1 and CDR2: MNHNS, SASEGT. V was trimmed by 7 bases and J by 9 bases, leaving 13 bases between them. The CDR3 is made up of 12 amino acids. The CDR3 loop is CASMLERGEQFF. The CDR3 coding sequence is TGTGCCAGCATGCTTGAGCGAGGTGAGCAGTTCTTC.

This clonotype was detected a few times. CDR3 amino acids: CASSSGASPEAFF. Here the CDR3 DNA reads TGCGCCAGCAGCTCGGGGGCAAGCCCTGAAGCTTTCTTT. V gene TRBV5-1 combines with J gene TRBJ1-1; perhaps TRBD1 as D (6 bases). The V end lost 3 bases, the J end lost 6 bases, and 12 bases lay between the germline ends. The CDR3 runs to 13 residues. Germline V gene sequence: CDR1 SGHRS, CDR2 YFSETQ.

The table lists this clonotype with a few counts. This chain connects TRBV7-9 to TRBJ2-3, with TRBD2 identical over 11 bases. Germline V gene lookup returns CDR1 SEHNR and CDR2 FQNEAQ (reference sequence). The CDR3 runs 17 residues. V gave up 4 bases and J gave up 0 bases; unmatched junction bases: 6. The chain's CDR3 is CASSSTSGGPSTDTQYF. CDR3 sequence (DNA): TGTGCCAGCAGCTCCACTAGCGGGGGACCTAGCACAGATACGCAGTATTTT.

With regard to this clonotype: An end of the junction does not agree with germline; a read error may underlie this. The chain combines TRBV3-1 with TRBJ2-2; 8 bases align to TRBD2. CDR3 length: 16 amino acids. Looked up from germline, CDR1 is LGHDT and CDR2 is YNNKEL (reference sequence). The CDR3 region has the DNA TGTGCTAGCAGCCAAGTAGCGGGGAAGAACACCGGGGAGCTGTTTTTT. Translating it yields CASSQVAGKNTGELFF.

In its sample, this clonotype was seen a few times. This rearrangement joins TRBV2 to TRBJ1-2; maybe TRBD1 (6 bases). The CDR3 totals 17 residues. The germline gives CDR1 SNHLY, CDR2 FYNNEI. Trimming took 1 base from V and 6 from J, leaving 21 bases between them. The DNA of the CDR3 is TGTGCCAGCAGTGAAGTTGGACTGGACGAAGAGGGGGATGGCTACACCTTC. Residues: CASSEVGLDEEGDGYTF.

The V gene is TRBV4-3, the J gene TRBJ2-5, with D perhaps assigned TRBD1 or TRBD2 (5 bases each). V lost 1 base, J lost 3 bases, and 9 bases lay in between. The CDR3 is 14 amino acids. The germline gives CDR1 LGHNA, CDR2 YSLEER. The CDR3 DNA sequence: TGCGCCAGCAGCCAAGTATGGGGGAAAGAGACCCAGTACTTC. This gives the protein CASSQVWGKETQYF.

This clonotype was observed a handful of times. The rearrangement joins TRBV6-5 to TRBJ1-2; D is perhaps TRBD1 (6 bases). The V end lost 0 bases, the J end lost 5 bases, and 10 bases lay between the germline ends. Germline V gives CDR1 MNHEY, CDR2 SVGAGI. CDR3 length equals 14 residues. The CDR3 coding sequence is TGTGCCAGCAGTTACTCGGACAGCCTTTATGGCTACACCTTC. It encodes CASSYSDSLYGYTF.

The table lists this clonotype with many counts. The CDR3 protein is CASSQPQGIEQFF. CDR3 DNA sequence: TGTGCCAGCAGCCAACCACAGGGAATTGAGCAGTTCTTC. The chain carries TRBV7-9 and TRBJ2-1, with D possibly being TRBD1 (6 bases). Deletions cut 5 bases from V and 9 bases from J, with 14 bases between. Germline CDR1 and CDR2: SEHNR and FQNEAQ (reference sequence). The CDR3 runs 13 residues.

This rearrangement joins TRBV6-2 or TRBV6-3 to TRBJ2-7; D possibly corresponds to TRBD2 (5 bases). From germline, CDR1 is MNHEY and CDR2 SVGEGT. CDR3 length equals 12 residues. The germline V and J ends were trimmed by 5 bases and 4 bases, with 9 bases remaining between them. CDR3 residues: CASSRPGYEQYV. In DNA, the CDR3 is TGTGCCAGCAGTAGACCGGGGTACGAGCAGTACGTC.

CDR3 coding DNA: TGTGCCAGCAGCTCGCGGACAGAAACTAATGAAAAACTGTTTTTT. Amino acid sequence: CASSSRTETNEKLFF. This chain links TRBV7-6 with TRBJ1-4; a possible D gene is TRBD1 (6 bases). Germline lookup yields CDR1 SGHVS and CDR2 FNYEAQ. The V gene lost 4 bases and the J gene lost 1 base, with 10 bases spanning the gap. There are 15 residues in the CDR3.

This clonotype showed up many times. The CDR3 region has the DNA TGTGCCAGCAGCTCTAGCGGGGTCGTACATGAGCAGTTCTTC. Protein: CASSSSGVVHEQFF. The V and J genes are TRBV7-8 and TRBJ2-1, with 9 bases fitting TRBD2. V lost 4 bases and J lost 8; bases outside the gene matches: 6. The CDR3 runs to 14 residues. CDR1 is SGHVS, CDR2 FQNEAQ, per germline.

This clonotype came up many times. For the CDR3, the DNA is TGTGCCAGCACCCCAGGAAGGAGACAGGAGCTCTACGAGCAGTACGTC. Translation gives CASTPGRRQELYEQYV. This chain uses TRBV6-2 or TRBV6-3 with TRBJ2-7, with D tentatively TRBD1 (6 bases). CDR1 MNHEY and CDR2 SVGEGT come from the germline V gene. CDR3 size: 16 residues. Deletions cut 7 bases from V and 3 bases from J, with 22 bases between.

The genes are TRBV2 and TRBJ2-3; TRBD2 might be the D (7 bases). This CDR3 region has 15 residues. The germline CDR1 and CDR2 sequences are SNHLY and FYNNEI. In DNA, the CDR3 is TGTGTTGCTCCGGTGGGGGGGCCGACCACAGATACGCAGTATTTT. Encoded protein: CVAPVGGPTTDTQYF.

CDR3 bases: TGTGCCAGCAGCGTAGGCCCCTCGGACGAGCAGTACGTC. Translating it yields CASSVGPSDEQYV. The gene calls are TRBV9 and TRBJ2-7, with D unresolved. CDR1 and CDR2 from the germline V gene are SGDLS and YYNGEE. With 0 bases removed from V and 5 bases from J, the gap between germline ends came to 9 bases. This CDR3 is 13 amino acids long.

The chain is built from TRBV9 and TRBJ1-5, with D possibly being TRBD1 (6 bases). Germline values: CDR1 SGDLS, CDR2 YYNGEE. The CDR3 loop spans 15 amino acids. Trimming pared 3 bases from V and 4 bases from J, leaving 14 bases between. The CDR3 loop reads CASSADGGANQPQHF. The CDR3 coding sequence is TGTGCCAGCAGCGCCGATGGGGGGGCAAATCAGCCCCAGCATTTT.

This clonotype showed up just a few times. V is TRBV28 and J is TRBJ1-1; D uncertain. V lost 5 bases, J lost 0 bases, and 10 bases lay in between. The CDR3 spans 14 residues. Germline V gene sequence: CDR1 MDHEN, CDR2 SYDVKM. The CDR3, as DNA: TGTGCCAGCAGTCCCCTAGGGATGAACACTGAAGCTTTCTTT. It encodes CASSPLGMNTEAFF.

The chain has TRBV29-1 and TRBJ1-1; no firm D call. From germline, CDR1 is SQVTM and CDR2 ANQGSEA. V lost 6 bases and J 0 bases, leaving 23 bases between the germline ends. The CDR3 runs to 17 residues. This chain's CDR3 is CSVDSLLGYIMNTEAFF. As DNA, the CDR3 is TGCAGCGTCGACTCGTTACTCGGGTACATCATGAACACTGAAGCTTTCTTT.

The chain recombines TRBV11-1 with TRBJ2-1; the match to TRBD2 covers 14 bases. CDR3 size: 18 residues. Germline-derived CDR1 and CDR2 are SGHAT and FQDESV (reference sequence). The V gene end was trimmed by 4 bases and the J gene end by 0 bases; junction bases not matched to a gene: 5. This CDR3 is CASSYGTSGGLSYNEQFF. CDR3 sequence (DNA): TGTGCCAGCAGCTATGGGACTAGCGGGGGTCTCTCCTACAATGAGCAGTTCTTC. Together with reference TRBV11-1 and TRBJ2-1, the CDR3 gives the full variable domain: EAEVAQSPRYKITEKSQAVAFWCDPISGHATLYWYRQILGQGPELLVQFQDESVVDDSQLPKDRFSAERLKGVDSTLKIQPAELGDSAMYLCASSYGTSGGLSYNEQFFGPGTRLTVL.

The table lists this clonotype with a few counts. The V gene is TRBV29-1, the J gene TRBJ2-2, with 12 bases that match TRBD1. With 6 bases clipped from V and 7 bases from J, the junction kept 3 bases outside the gene matches. CDR1 and CDR2 (germline): SQVTM, ANQGSEA. There are 13 residues in the CDR3. The CDR3 spells CSVGTGGIGELFF. In DNA form, the CDR3 reads TGCAGCGTCGGGACAGGGGGCATCGGGGAGCTGTTTTTT.